The 21 T cell receptor beta chains presented below share a single source sample, sequenced in a study of OX40 agonist ivuxolimab in advanced cancers. Assay used: immunoSEQ multiplex PCR; TCRdb lists only in-frame clones, some missing. The table includes about 80,000 clones, over 75% detected once. The sample consisted of CD4+ or CD8+ T cells sorted from blood, taken in a trial of the OX40 agonist ivuxolimab. These receptors originate from an adult with an advanced solid tumor such as melanoma, head and neck, liver or kidney cancer.

DNA for the CDR3: TGTGCCAGCAGTTCCCAGGGATATAGCAATCAGCCCCAGCATTTT. This codes for CASSSQGYSNQPQHF. The genes are TRBV28 and TRBJ1-5, with D tentatively TRBD1 (5 bases). V lost 4 bases and J lost 0, with 10 bases in between. Per the germline V gene, CDR1 is MDHEN and CDR2 is SYDVKM. CDR3 size: 15 residues.

The CDR3 is CASSWQDNSPLHF. The CDR3 bases are TGCGCCAGCAGTTGGCAGGATAATTCACCCCTCCACTTT. The chain combines TRBV5-1 with TRBJ1-6, with D unclear. The germline V gene encodes CDR1 SGHRS and CDR2 YFSETQ. CDR3 length: 13 amino acids. V was shortened by 5 bases and J by 5 bases, with 8 bases between the two germline ends.

The chain joins TRBV19 to TRBJ2-7; 9 bases match TRBD1. This CDR3 is 15 amino acids long. Per the germline V gene, CDR1 is LNHDA and CDR2 is SQIVND (reference sequence). Germline trimming cut 3 bases from V and 4 bases from J; bases unmatched to any gene: 7. The DNA of the CDR3 is TGTGCCAGTAGTATGGCCGGGACAGGGCTGTACGAGCAGTACTTC. It codes for CASSMAGTGLYEQYF.

V usage is TRBV28 and J usage is TRBJ1-2, with D unresolved. Germline V gene data show CDR1 as MDHEN and CDR2 as SYDVKM. V lost 4 bases and J 7 bases, leaving 19 bases between the germline ends. CDR3 length equals 15 residues. CDR3 protein: CASSSHEASVGGYTF. For the CDR3, the DNA is TGTGCCAGCAGTTCTCATGAAGCCTCAGTTGGTGGCTACACCTTC.

This clone was picked up a small number of times. The CDR3 DNA follows: TGTGCCAGCAGCTTATCGGGCGTTGGCACTGAAGCTTTCTTT. Encoded protein: CASSLSGVGTEAFF. The gene calls are TRBV7-3 and TRBJ1-1; no clear D gene. The V and J ends lost 2 bases and 4 bases respectively, with 11 bases between them. Germline V gives CDR1 SGHTA, CDR2 FQGTGA. This CDR3 comprises 14 residues.

A few counts support this clone. The CDR3 protein is CASLSLSYEQYV. The CDR3 DNA sequence: TGTGCCAGCCTGAGTCTGTCCTACGAGCAGTACGTC. J is TRBJ2-7 and V is TRBV21-1. TRBV21-1 is described as a pseudogene. The CDR3 loop spans 12 amino acids.

The count of this clone is one. The V call is TRBV5-1, the J call TRBJ2-1; 11 nucleotides line up with TRBD2. The CDR3 runs 15 residues. CDR1 is SGHRS and CDR2 is YFSETQ in the germline V gene. The ends lost 2 bases at V and 9 bases at J; junction bases unmatched: 7. CDR3 sequence (DNA): TGCGCCAGCAGCTTCTCTAGCGGGGGGCCCATTGAGCAGTTCTTC. Translated: CASSFSSGGPIEQFF.

The chain links TRBV7-9 to TRBJ2-5; 8 bases map to TRBD1. Germline V gene data show CDR1 as SEHNR and CDR2 as FQNEAQ (reference sequence). V was clipped by 5 bases and J by 2 bases; unmatched bases: 4. There are 14 residues in the CDR3. CDR3 loop: CASSHTGGQETQYF. CDR3 nucleotides: TGTGCCAGCAGCCACACAGGGGGGCAAGAGACCCAGTACTTC.

This chain joins TRBV5-5 and TRBJ2-5; TRBD2 matches 8 bases. Germline V gives CDR1 SGHKS, CDR2 YYEKEE (reference sequence). CDR3 length: 18 amino acids. With 4 bases clipped from V and 2 bases from J, the junction kept 16 bases outside the gene matches. The CDR3 loop is CASSRRALGTRGQETQYF. Here the CDR3 DNA reads TGTGCCAGCAGCCGGCGAGCACTAGGGACTAGAGGGCAAGAGACCCAGTACTTC.

The V gene is TRBV4-1, the J gene TRBJ1-2; 8 positions match TRBD1. Germline values: CDR1 MGHRA, CDR2 YSYEKL. There are 16 residues in the CDR3. Trimming cost V 2 bases and J 0 bases; bases outside gene matches: 5. The CDR3 loop is CASSQSPGQANYGYTF. The CDR3 DNA reads TGCGCCAGCAGCCAATCGCCGGGACAGGCTAACTATGGCTACACCTTC.

The chain joins TRBV7-7 to TRBJ2-1; 16 bases agree with TRBD2. The germline CDR1 and CDR2 sequences are SSHAT and FNYEAQ (reference sequence). The CDR3 covers 17 residues. V shed 5 bases, J shed 8 bases, and the junction held 9 bases outside the gene matches. The CDR3 coding sequence is TGTGCCAGCAGCCCTTGGGGACTAGCGGGAGGGCCACATGAGCAGTTCTTC. Translating gives CASSPWGLAGGPHEQFF. The full variable domain, completed using reference TRBV7-7 and TRBJ2-1, is GAGVSQSPRYKVTKRGQDVTLRCDPISSHATLYWYQQALGQGPEFLTYFNYEAQPDKSGLPSDRFSAERPEGSISTLTIQRTEQRDSAMYRCASSPWGLAGGPHEQFFGPGTRLTVL.

This rearrangement joins TRBV6-1 to TRBJ2-2; D unresolved. CDR1 and CDR2 (germline): MNHNS, SASEGT. The CDR3 runs to 15 residues. V was trimmed by 5 bases and J by 3 bases, leaving 13 bases between them. This CDR3 reads CASSLQPLDTGELFF. The CDR3 coding sequence is TGTGCCAGCAGTTTACAGCCATTGGACACCGGGGAGCTGTTTTTT.

The V and J genes are TRBV11-2 and TRBJ2-1; D could derive from TRBD1 or TRBD2 (5 bases each). The CDR3 has 15 amino acids. Germline CDR1 reads SGHAT; CDR2 reads FQNNGV. V was clipped by 7 bases and J by 5 bases, with 18 bases between them. The CDR3 loop reads CASKPWGTLDNEQFF. For the CDR3, the DNA is TGTGCCAGCAAGCCGTGGGGGACCCTGGACAATGAGCAGTTCTTC.

The J gene is TRBJ1-2, the V gene TRBV4-1, with a tentative D call TRBD1 (5 bases). V was cut by 3 bases and J by 4 bases, with 15 bases left in between. Germline V gene lookup returns CDR1 MGHRA and CDR2 YSYEKL. The CDR3 is 15 residues long. CDR3 in amino acids: CASSHRDGEFYGYTF. In DNA form, the CDR3 reads TGCGCCAGCAGCCACCGGGACGGCGAGTTCTATGGCTACACCTTC.

This sequence joins TRBV28 and TRBJ2-1; D unclear. There are 13 residues in the CDR3. The V and J ends lost 1 base and 9 bases respectively, with 10 bases between them. Germline assignment: CDR1 MDHEN and CDR2 SYDVKM. The CDR3 sequence is CASSLSGHGEQFF. In nucleotides, the CDR3 is TGTGCCAGCAGTTTATCTGGCCACGGTGAGCAGTTCTTC.

Note on this clone: Relative to the germline gene, one junction end is altered; a read error may explain this. V usage is TRBV18 and J usage is TRBJ2-5; 8 positions match TRBD1. This CDR3 has 15 residues. Germline CDR1 and CDR2: KGHSH and LQKENI. CDR3 nucleotide sequence: TGTGCCAGCTCCCCACGGGACAGGCTCCAAGAGACCCAGTACTTC. Translating it yields CASSPRDRLQETQYF.

The J gene is TRBJ2-2, the V gene TRBV6-4; 10 bases fit TRBD2. Germline V gene sequence: CDR1 MRHNA, CDR2 SNTAGT. CDR3 length equals 16 residues. V was pared by 4 bases and J by 4 bases, with 6 bases of the junction left unmatched. Here the CDR3 DNA reads TGTGCCAGCAGTGGGTCTAGCGGGAGTCTCACCGGGGAGCTGTTTTTT. Protein: CASSGSSGSLTGELFF.

This rearrangement joins TRBV2 to TRBJ1-1; no firm D call. Germline V gives CDR1 SNHLY, CDR2 FYNNEI. The CDR3 is 11 residues long. Deletions cut 6 bases from V and 5 bases from J, with 7 bases between. The CDR3 nucleotides are TGTGCCAGCAGCGAGAGGACTGAAGCTTTCTTT. Translation: CASSERTEAFF.

The rearrangement joins TRBV5-4 to TRBJ1-5; D unresolved. The CDR3 is 12 residues long. The V end lost 5 bases, the J end lost 3 bases, and 6 bases lay between the germline ends. The germline V gene encodes CDR1 SGHNT and CDR2 YYREEE (reference sequence). In DNA form, the CDR3 reads TGTGCCAGCAGGGACCCCAATCAGCCCCAGCATTTT. Translating gives CASRDPNQPQHF.

The gene calls are TRBV28 and TRBJ1-2; a weak D match, TRBD1 (5 bases). The CDR3 has 12 amino acids. The germline gives CDR1 MDHEN, CDR2 SYDVKM. V was cut by 6 bases and J by 7 bases, with 12 bases left in between. The DNA for the CDR3 is TGTGCCAGCAGACTTGGGACTTTTGGCTACACCTTC. It translates to CASRLGTFGYTF.

The chain combines TRBV20-1 with TRBJ1-1, with a possible D match to TRBD1 (6 bases). CDR3 length: 11 amino acids. V was trimmed by 6 bases and J by 8 bases, leaving 13 bases between them. The germline gives CDR1 DFQATT, CDR2 SNEGSKA (reference sequence). The CDR3 region is CSAPGTTEAFF. DNA of the CDR3: TGCAGTGCGCCCGGGACAACCGAAGCTTTCTTT.